These 3 T cell receptor beta chains came from one sample sequenced in a study of cytomegalovirus exposure and HLA in healthy donors. PCR used 60 Vbeta primers and 13 Jbeta primers. Measured with immunoSEQ multiplex PCR; TCRdb has only the in-frame clones, and not every one. The sample features approximately 40,000 clones, with 1.8% in its top ten. The sequenced sample consisted of PBMCs. The receptors were sampled from a woman aged 30 to 39 in good health and CMV-seronegative.

The gene calls are TRBV5-1 and TRBJ2-3, with 7 bases that match TRBD1. CDR1 and CDR2 (germline): SGHRS, YFSETQ. The CDR3 runs to 14 residues. Losses at the gene ends were 0 bases for V and 3 bases for J; bases not matched to a gene: 1. This chain's CDR3 is CASSLDRGTDTQYF. The CDR3 bases are TGCGCCAGCAGCTTGGACAGGGGAACAGATACGCAGTATTTT. The full variable domain, with the rest looked up from reference TRBV5-1 and TRBJ2-3, is KAGVTQTPRYLIKTRGQQVTLSCSPISGHRSVSWYQQTPGQGLQFLFEYFSETQRNKGNFPGRFSGRQFSNSRSEMNVSTLELGDSALYLCASSLDRGTDTQYFGPGTRLTVL.

The chain is built from TRBV27 and TRBJ1-5; possible D gene TRBD1, 6 bases. The CDR3 contains 16 residues. CDR1 is MNHEY and CDR2 is SMNVEV in the germline V gene (reference sequence). V lost 5 bases and J lost 3, with 17 bases in between. The CDR3 nucleotides are TGTGCCAGCAGTATTACAGGGTATGGGATCAATCAGCCCCAGCATTTT. It translates to CASSITGYGINQPQHF.

The chain couples TRBV5-6 to TRBJ1-5, with D perhaps matching TRBD1 (5 bases). Trimming stripped 4 bases from V and 11 bases from J, with 16 bases between. CDR3 length: 13 residues. CDR1 and CDR2 from the germline V gene are SGHDT and YYEEEE. The CDR3: CASSPSVGGAQHF. The CDR3 DNA reads as TGTGCCAGCAGCCCCTCGGTCGGGGGAGCCCAGCATTTT.